This is a list of T cell receptor beta chains from one sample in a study of PD-1 blockade in classical Hodgkin lymphoma. TCRdb's copy holds only in-frame clones and misses some; the assay was immunoSEQ multiplex PCR. The sample consists of tens of thousands of clones, approximately 90% of them appearing once. Source material: CD8+ T cells from blood. The receptors originated from a human donor with classical Hodgkin lymphoma. Both conserved end residues are part of each CDR3. The D gene is left open where the match is weak. Clone size is given for some rows only: seen once, a few or many times, or a class if the clone is expanded.

j_call: TRBJ1-2
d_call: .
v_call: TRBV6-6
clone_size: .
cdr3_aa: CASSYSNLLYGYTF
cdr3_nt: TGTGCCAGCAGTTACTCGAACCTTCTGTATGGCTACACCTTC

j_call: TRBJ1-1
d_call: TRBD1
v_call: TRBV28
clone_size: .
cdr3_aa: CASSLQGGPQSEAFF
cdr3_nt: TGTGCCAGCAGTTTACAGGGGGGCCCTCAATCTGAAGCTTTCTTT

j_call: TRBJ2-5
d_call: .
v_call: TRBV7-9
clone_size: .
cdr3_aa: CASSLVGLQETQYF
cdr3_nt: TGTGCCAGCAGCTTAGTCGGACTACAAGAGACCCAGTACTTC

j_call: TRBJ2-7
d_call: .
v_call: TRBV7-2
clone_size: .
cdr3_aa: CASSPVGPVSYEQYF
cdr3_nt: TGTGCCAGCAGCCCGGTCGGACCAGTCTCCTACGAGCAGTACTTC

j_call: TRBJ1-2
d_call: TRBD1
v_call: TRBV10-2
clone_size: .
cdr3_aa: CASSEWLDRGYGYTF
cdr3_nt: TGCGCCAGCAGTGAGTGGCTTGACAGGGGGTATGGCTACACCTTC

j_call: TRBJ2-2
d_call: .
v_call: TRBV7-9
clone_size: .
cdr3_aa: CASSLGFSSGTGELFF
cdr3_nt: TGTGCCAGCAGCTTAGGGTTTTCGAGCGGCACCGGGGAGCTGTTTTTT

j_call: TRBJ1-5
d_call: .
v_call: TRBV27
clone_size: .
cdr3_aa: CASSLSSPSGLGNQPQHF
cdr3_nt: TGTGCCAGCAGTTTATCCTCTCCATCAGGGCTCGGCAATCAGCCCCAGCATTTT

j_call: TRBJ2-1
d_call: TRBD2
v_call: TRBV4-1
clone_size: .
cdr3_aa: CASSQRTPGTTTYNEQFF
cdr3_nt: TGCGCCAGCAGCCAACGTACCCCCGGGACTACTACATACAATGAGCAGTTCTTC

j_call: TRBJ1-3
d_call: .
v_call: TRBV5-1
clone_size: .
cdr3_aa: CASSLGDSGNTIYF
cdr3_nt: TGCGCCAGCAGCCTTGGGGACTCTGGAAACACCATATATTTT

j_call: TRBJ2-3
d_call: .
v_call: TRBV12-2
clone_size: .
cdr3_aa: CASRYRDTTDTQYF
cdr3_nt: TGTGCAAGTCGCTACCGGGACACCACAGATACGCAGTATTTT

j_call: TRBJ2-7
d_call: TRBD2
v_call: TRBV30
clone_size: .
cdr3_aa: CAWSIPRLAGGPSYEQYF
cdr3_nt: TGTGCCTGGAGTATTCCCCGGCTAGCGGGAGGGCCCTCCTACGAGCAGTACTTC

j_call: TRBJ2-5
d_call: .
v_call: TRBV7-7
clone_size: once
cdr3_aa: CASSRGREYQETQYF
cdr3_nt: TGTGCCAGCAGCAGAGGGCGCGAGTACCAAGAGACCCAGTACTTC

j_call: TRBJ2-2
d_call: .
v_call: TRBV9
clone_size: .
cdr3_aa: CASSVGWGTGELFF
cdr3_nt: TGTGCCAGCAGCGTAGGGTGGGGCACCGGGGAGCTGTTTTTT

j_call: TRBJ1-4
d_call: TRBD1
v_call: TRBV29-1
clone_size: .
cdr3_aa: CSVGGGTGGAEKLFF
cdr3_nt: TGCAGCGTTGGGGGTGGGACAGGGGGCGCAGAAAAACTGTTTTTT

j_call: TRBJ1-2
d_call: .
v_call: TRBV19
clone_size: .
cdr3_aa: CASREQGHYGYTF
cdr3_nt: TGTGCCAGTAGGGAACAGGGACACTATGGCTACACCTTC

j_call: TRBJ1-2
d_call: .
v_call: TRBV11-2
clone_size: few
cdr3_aa: CASSLGTGYGYTF
cdr3_nt: TGTGCCAGCAGCTTAGGGACTGGATATGGCTACACCTTC

j_call: TRBJ2-5
d_call: .
v_call: TRBV9
clone_size: once
cdr3_aa: CASSVRDQETQYF
cdr3_nt: TGTGCCAGCAGCGTGAGGGACCAAGAGACCCAGTACTTC

j_call: TRBJ2-1
d_call: TRBD2
v_call: TRBV28
clone_size: .
cdr3_aa: CASSFSLGVSGTGQFF
cdr3_nt: TGTGCCAGCAGTTTTTCATTGGGGGTAAGCGGGACTGGGCAGTTCTTC

j_call: TRBJ2-5
d_call: .
v_call: TRBV19
clone_size: .
cdr3_aa: CASSPLPPGPNFQETQYF
cdr3_nt: TGTGCCAGTAGTCCCCTCCCCCCGGGGCCAAACTTCCAAGAGACCCAGTACTTC

j_call: TRBJ2-2
d_call: .
v_call: TRBV30
clone_size: .
cdr3_aa: CAWSVRANTGELFF
cdr3_nt: TGTGCCTGGAGTGTGAGGGCTAACACCGGGGAGCTGTTTTTT

j_call: TRBJ2-5
d_call: .
v_call: TRBV10-3
clone_size: .
cdr3_aa: CAISDLAGETQYF
cdr3_nt: TGTGCCATCAGTGACCTGGCAGGGGAGACCCAGTACTTC

j_call: TRBJ1-3
d_call: .
v_call: TRBV28
clone_size: .
cdr3_aa: CASSEVSGNTIYF
cdr3_nt: TGTGCCAGCAGTGAGGTCTCTGGAAACACCATATATTTT

j_call: TRBJ1-1
d_call: TRBD1
v_call: TRBV11-2
clone_size: .
cdr3_aa: CASSFGQGVAFF
cdr3_nt: TGTGCCAGCAGCTTTGGACAGGGGGTAGCTTTCTTT

j_call: TRBJ2-3
d_call: TRBD2
v_call: TRBV28
clone_size: .
cdr3_aa: CASSFPAGGPNTQYF
cdr3_nt: TGTGCCAGCAGTTTCCCAGCGGGAGGGCCAAATACGCAGTATTTT

j_call: TRBJ2-3
d_call: .
v_call: TRBV5-6
clone_size: .
cdr3_aa: CASSLRDSPGGTDTQYF
cdr3_nt: TGTGCCAGCAGCTTGAGAGACTCCCCCGGGGGCACAGATACGCAGTATTTT

j_call: TRBJ2-7
d_call: TRBD1
v_call: TRBV29-1
clone_size: .
cdr3_aa: CSAGQGYEQYF
cdr3_nt: TGCAGCGCTGGACAGGGCTACGAGCAGTACTTC

j_call: TRBJ1-5
d_call: .
v_call: TRBV28
clone_size: .
cdr3_aa: CASSLGPQGSNQPQHF
cdr3_nt: TGTGCCAGCAGTTTGGGCCCCCAGGGAAGCAATCAGCCCCAGCATTTT

j_call: TRBJ2-7
d_call: .
v_call: TRBV14
clone_size: .
cdr3_aa: CASSQDPKAPYEQYF
cdr3_nt: TGTGCCAGCAGCCAAGACCCAAAAGCTCCGTACGAGCAGTACTTC

j_call: TRBJ2-1
d_call: .
v_call: TRBV4-3
clone_size: .
cdr3_aa: CASSQEEYNEQFF
cdr3_nt: TGCGCCAGCAGCCAAGAAGAGTACAATGAGCAGTTCTTC

j_call: TRBJ2-1
d_call: .
v_call: TRBV6-6
clone_size: .
cdr3_aa: CASSYGGPPYNEQFF
cdr3_nt: TGTGCCAGCAGTTACGGGGGCCCACCCTACAATGAGCAGTTCTTC

j_call: TRBJ2-7
d_call: TRBD2
v_call: TRBV7-9
clone_size: .
cdr3_aa: CASSLGLAGIEQYF
cdr3_nt: TGTGCCAGCAGCTTAGGGCTAGCGGGAATCGAGCAGTACTTC

j_call: TRBJ1-1
d_call: .
v_call: TRBV6-6
clone_size: few
cdr3_aa: CGAGPTEAFF
cdr3_nt: TGTGGGGCAGGGCCCACTGAAGCTTTCTTT

j_call: TRBJ2-2
d_call: .
v_call: TRBV7-6
clone_size: .
cdr3_aa: CASSLSPYSEDTGELFF
cdr3_nt: TGTGCCAGCAGCTTATCCCCCTACAGTGAGGACACCGGGGAGCTGTTTTTT

j_call: TRBJ1-4
d_call: .
v_call: TRBV7-2
clone_size: once
cdr3_aa: CASSLVTATNEKLFF
cdr3_nt: TGTGCCAGCAGCTTAGTGACAGCAACTAATGAAAAACTGTTTTTT

j_call: TRBJ2-4
d_call: .
v_call: TRBV11-2
clone_size: .
cdr3_aa: CASSPGFELAKNIQYF
cdr3_nt: TGTGCCAGCAGCCCAGGTTTCGAGTTAGCCAAAAACATTCAGTACTTC

j_call: TRBJ2-3
d_call: .
v_call: TRBV13
clone_size: .
cdr3_aa: CASSLDTLRGKTDTQYF
cdr3_nt: TGTGCCAGCAGCTTGGACACGTTACGGGGGAAAACAGATACGCAGTATTTT

j_call: TRBJ2-7
d_call: TRBD2
v_call: TRBV19
clone_size: .
cdr3_aa: CASRMKVLAGYEQYF
cdr3_nt: TGTGCCAGTAGGATGAAAGTGCTAGCGGGCTACGAGCAGTACTTC

j_call: TRBJ2-7
d_call: .
v_call: TRBV21-1
clone_size: .
cdr3_aa: CASSKGRRRAYEQYF
cdr3_nt: TGTGCCAGCAGCAAAGGACGACGGAGAGCCTACGAGCAGTACTTC

j_call: TRBJ1-5
d_call: TRBD1
v_call: TRBV6-6
clone_size: .
cdr3_aa: CASSYSGTGNQPQHF
cdr3_nt: TGTGCCAGCAGTTACTCGGGGACAGGGAATCAGCCCCAGCATTTT

j_call: TRBJ2-7
d_call: .
v_call: TRBV5-4
clone_size: .
cdr3_aa: CASSLSGGYEQYF
cdr3_nt: TGTGCCAGCAGTCTGTCAGGAGGCTACGAGCAGTACTTC

j_call: TRBJ2-1
d_call: TRBD2
v_call: TRBV4-3
clone_size: .
cdr3_aa: CASSQEGGTSGRATEQFF
cdr3_nt: TGCGCCAGCAGCCAAGAGGGGGGAACTAGCGGGAGGGCCACTGAGCAGTTCTTC

j_call: TRBJ2-1
d_call: .
v_call: TRBV27
clone_size: .
cdr3_aa: CASSFGSSYNEQFF
cdr3_nt: TGTGCCAGCAGTTTTGGGTCCTCCTACAATGAGCAGTTCTTC

j_call: TRBJ2-2
d_call: TRBD2
v_call: TRBV19
clone_size: .
cdr3_aa: CASSMGGANTGELFF
cdr3_nt: TGTGCCAGTAGTATGGGAGGGGCGAACACCGGGGAGCTGTTTTTT

j_call: TRBJ1-2
d_call: TRBD1
v_call: TRBV7-8
clone_size: few
cdr3_aa: CASSLGKTGAGGYTF
cdr3_nt: TGTGCCAGCAGCTTAGGGAAGACAGGGGCTGGTGGCTACACCTTC

j_call: TRBJ1-2
d_call: TRBD1
v_call: TRBV27
clone_size: once
cdr3_aa: CASSFTVRGQGNYGYTF
cdr3_nt: TGTGCCAGCAGTTTTACAGTTCGTGGACAGGGAAACTATGGCTACACCTTC

j_call: TRBJ2-7
d_call: TRBD2
v_call: TRBV19
clone_size: .
cdr3_aa: CASSIAGGFNEQYF
cdr3_nt: TGTGCCAGTAGTATAGCGGGAGGGTTTAACGAGCAGTACTTC

j_call: TRBJ1-5
d_call: .
v_call: TRBV5-5
clone_size: .
cdr3_aa: CASSFLLGQPQHF
cdr3_nt: TGTGCCAGCAGCTTTTTACTCGGTCAGCCCCAGCATTTT

j_call: TRBJ1-1
d_call: .
v_call: TRBV29-1
clone_size: .
cdr3_aa: CSVEWSAFRGEAFF
cdr3_nt: TGCAGCGTTGAATGGTCGGCCTTTCGGGGTGAAGCTTTCTTT

j_call: TRBJ2-5
d_call: .
v_call: TRBV16
clone_size: .
cdr3_aa: CASSQSFTGTETQYF
cdr3_nt: TGTGCCAGCAGCCAATCCTTCACAGGAACCGAGACCCAGTACTTC

j_call: TRBJ2-5
d_call: .
v_call: TRBV9
clone_size: .
cdr3_aa: CASSAQETQYF
cdr3_nt: TGTGCCAGCAGCGCGCAAGAGACCCAGTACTTC